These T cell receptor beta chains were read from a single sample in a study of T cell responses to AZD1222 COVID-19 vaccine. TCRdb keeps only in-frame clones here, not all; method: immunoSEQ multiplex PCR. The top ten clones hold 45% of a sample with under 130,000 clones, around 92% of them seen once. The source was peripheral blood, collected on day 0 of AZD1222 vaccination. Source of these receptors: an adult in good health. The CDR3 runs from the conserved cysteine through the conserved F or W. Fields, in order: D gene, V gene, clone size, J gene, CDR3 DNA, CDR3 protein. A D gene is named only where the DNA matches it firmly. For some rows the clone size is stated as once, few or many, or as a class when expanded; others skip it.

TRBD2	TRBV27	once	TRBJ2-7	TGTGCCAGCGGACCGGGACTAGCCTACGAGCAGTACTTC	CASGPGLAYEQYF
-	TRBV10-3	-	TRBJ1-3	TGTGCCATCAGTGGAGGGATCGGAAACACCATATATTTT	CAISGGIGNTIYF
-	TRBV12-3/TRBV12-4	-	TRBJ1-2	TGTGCCAGCACCCTAAATGAGGGAGATGGCTACACCTTC	CASTLNEGDGYTF
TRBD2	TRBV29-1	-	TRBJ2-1	TGCAGCGTTGCCCCGGGACTAGCCGACAATGAGCAGTTCTTC	CSVAPGLADNEQFF
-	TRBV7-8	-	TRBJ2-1	TGTGCCAGCAGCTTAGTCGGCGGGGCCTACAATGAGCAGTTCTTC	CASSLVGGAYNEQFF
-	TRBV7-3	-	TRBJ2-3	TGTGCCAGCAGCACCTCCCCCGTCGATACGCAGTATTTT	CASSTSPVDTQYF
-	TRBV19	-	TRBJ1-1	TGTGCCAGTAGTATAAGTGAGGGCACTGAAGCTTTCTTT	CASSISEGTEAFF
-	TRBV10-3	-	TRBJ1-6	TGTGCCATCAGTGAGTCGCCGGGAAAGATCGGGTCACCCCTCCACTTT	CAISESPGKIGSPLHF
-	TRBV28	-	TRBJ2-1	TGTGCCAGCACCCCCATTAAGCCATCGGGGGATGAGCAGTTCTTC	CASTPIKPSGDEQFF
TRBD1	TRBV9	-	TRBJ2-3	TGTGCCAGCAGTGACAGGGGGCTTGGTGATACGCAGTATTTT	CASSDRGLGDTQYF
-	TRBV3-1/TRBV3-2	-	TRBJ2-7	TGTGCCAGCAGCCAAAGTCAGGGAACTTACTACGAGCAGTACTTC	CASSQSQGTYYEQYF
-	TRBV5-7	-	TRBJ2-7	TGTGCCAGCAGCTTGGGGGGCAGACAGGACCCCTACGAGCAGTACTTC	CASSLGGRQDPYEQYF
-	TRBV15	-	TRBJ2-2	TGTGCCACCAGCCTAGGGTTCGGGGAGCTGTTTTTT	CATSLGFGELFF
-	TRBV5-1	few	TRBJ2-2	TGCGCCAGCAGCGTGGGACAATTAGGGGAGCTGTTTTTT	CASSVGQLGELFF
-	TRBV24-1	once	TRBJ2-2	TGTGCCACCTCAAACAGAAATACGAACACCGGGGAGCTGTTTTTT	CATSNRNTNTGELFF
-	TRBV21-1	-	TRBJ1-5	TGTGCCAGCACCCCGGGGGGAGGGACAGATCAGCCCCAGCATTTT	CASTPGGGTDQPQHF
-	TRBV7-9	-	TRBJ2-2	TGTGCCAGCAGGACGCCCAGGGCGGACACCGGGGAGCTGTTTTTT	CASRTPRADTGELFF
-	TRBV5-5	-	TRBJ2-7	TGTGCCAGCAGCTTGGGAGTCAGAACCTACGAGCAGTACTTC	CASSLGVRTYEQYF
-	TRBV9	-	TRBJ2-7	TGTGCCAGCAGTGGGGGGTCCTCCTACGAGCAGTACTTC	CASSGGSSYEQYF
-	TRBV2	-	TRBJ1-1	TGTGCCAGTAGGGCCACCCCCTATGGGGACACTGAAGCTTTCTTT	CASRATPYGDTEAFF
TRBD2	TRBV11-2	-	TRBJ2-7	TGTGCCAGCACCCCGCAACTAGCGGACTCCTACGAGCAGTACTTC	CASTPQLADSYEQYF
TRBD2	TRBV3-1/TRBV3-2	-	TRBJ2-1	TGTGCCAGCAGCCCACTAGCGGGAGGCAATGAGCAGTTCTTC	CASSPLAGGNEQFF
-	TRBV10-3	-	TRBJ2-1	TGTGCCATCAGTGCGGGGACGGATGAGCAGTTCTTC	CAISAGTDEQFF
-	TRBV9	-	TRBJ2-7	TGTGCCAGCAGCGCCACCGGGACGAACTACGAGCAGTACTTC	CASSATGTNYEQYF
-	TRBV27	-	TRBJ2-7	TGTGCCACCACAACAGATACCTACGAGCAGTACTTC	CATTTDTYEQYF
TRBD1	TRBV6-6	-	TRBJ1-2	TGTGCCAGCAGTTCGCCGACAGGGGTTGGCTACACCTTC	CASSSPTGVGYTF
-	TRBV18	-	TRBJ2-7	TGTGCCAGCTCGCCCCAGGGACGGGCATACGAGCAGTACTTC	CASSPQGRAYEQYF
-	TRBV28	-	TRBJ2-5	TGTGCCAGCCGAATACCGGGACCACAAGAGACCCAGTACTTC	CASRIPGPQETQYF
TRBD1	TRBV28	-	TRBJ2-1	TGTGCCAGCCGTGGACAGGGGGCTTACAATGAGCAGTTCTTC	CASRGQGAYNEQFF
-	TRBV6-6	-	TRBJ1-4	TGTGCCACCACCGGGGAATATAATGAAAAACTGTTTTTT	CATTGEYNEKLFF
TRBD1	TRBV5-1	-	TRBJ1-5	TGCGCCAGCAGCCCTGGGACAGTTAGTAGCAATCAGCCCCAGCATTTT	CASSPGTVSSNQPQHF
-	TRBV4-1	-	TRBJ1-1	TGCGCCAGCAGCCTTCTAGGACAGAGGAACACTGAAGCTTTCTTT	CASSLLGQRNTEAFF
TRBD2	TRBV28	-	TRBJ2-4	TGTGCCAGCAGACCGGGACTAGCGGAAAGAGCCAAAAACATTCAGTACTTC	CASRPGLAERAKNIQYF
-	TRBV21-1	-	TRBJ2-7	TGTGCCAGCAGCAACGCGAAGAAGCTGTCCTACGAGCAGTACTTC	CASSNAKKLSYEQYF
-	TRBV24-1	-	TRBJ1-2	TGTGCCACCAGTGACGCAGCCCAGGGCAGAGACTATGGCTACACCTTC	CATSDAAQGRDYGYTF
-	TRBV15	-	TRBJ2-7	TGTGCCACCAGCAGAGGGAGGAACTCTCGAAGAGACTACGAGCAGTACTTC	CATSRGRNSRRDYEQYF
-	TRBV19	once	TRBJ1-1	TGTGCCAGTAGTATAAGCCCAGGAGCGAACACTGAAGCTTTCTTT	CASSISPGANTEAFF
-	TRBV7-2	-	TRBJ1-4	TGTGCCAGCAGCTACGACGGTGCAACTAATGAAAAACTGTTTTTT	CASSYDGATNEKLFF
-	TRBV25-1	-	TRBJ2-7	TGTGCCAGCAGTAAATATCACGAGCAGTACTTC	CASSKYHEQYF
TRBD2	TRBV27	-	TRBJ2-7	TGTGCCAGCAGTTCCCGGACTAGCGGGAAATACGAGCAGTACTTC	CASSSRTSGKYEQYF
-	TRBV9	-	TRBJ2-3	TGTGCCAGCAGCGTCGGAGGAGCGGCCGGGCGAGATACGCAGTATTTT	CASSVGGAAGRDTQYF
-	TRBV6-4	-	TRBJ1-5	TGTGCCAGCAGTGTTGAGGGCAATCAGCCCCAGCATTTT	CASSVEGNQPQHF
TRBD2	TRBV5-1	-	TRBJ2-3	TGCGCCAGCAGCTGGGGCGGGCGGGAGACCATCCCTCCAGATACGCAGTATTTT	CASSWGGRETIPPDTQYF
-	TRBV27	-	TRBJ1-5	TGTGCCAGCAGTTCTATGGGCAATCAGCCCCAGCATTTT	CASSSMGNQPQHF
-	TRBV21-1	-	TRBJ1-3	TGTGCCAGCAGCAATAACTCTCAGGGGGGCTTGGGAAACACCATATATTTT	CASSNNSQGGLGNTIYF
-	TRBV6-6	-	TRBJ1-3	TGTGCCAGCAGCGAGGACAGCCTAGGAAACACCATATATTTT	CASSEDSLGNTIYF
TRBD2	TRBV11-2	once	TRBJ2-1	TGTGCCAGCAGGACTAGCGGGATAGATGAGCAGTTCTTC	CASRTSGIDEQFF
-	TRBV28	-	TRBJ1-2	TGTGCCAGCAGTTTCGGTGCAGTATCTAACTATGGCGGCACCTTC	CASSFGAVSNYGGTF
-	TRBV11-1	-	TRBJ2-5	TGTGCCAGCAGCGATAGAGGGGAGACCCAGTACTTC	CASSDRGETQYF
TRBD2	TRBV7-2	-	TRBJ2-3	TGTGCCAGCAGCTTTAAGGGGAGGGGCACAGATACGCAGTATTTT	CASSFKGRGTDTQYF
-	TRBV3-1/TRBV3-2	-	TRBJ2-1	TGTGCCAGCAGCCGTCTGAGGACCCGCGGGGTTATTCTATACTCCTACAATGAGCAGTTCTTC	CASSRLRTRGVILYSYNEQFF
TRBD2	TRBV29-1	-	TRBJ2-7	TGCAGCGTTCGGACTAGCGGGATTCTGGTTAGCTCCTACGAGCAGTACTTC	CSVRTSGILVSSYEQYF
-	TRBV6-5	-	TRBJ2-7	TGTGCCAGCAGTCCCTCGACAGGCTCCTACGAGCAGTACTTC	CASSPSTGSYEQYF
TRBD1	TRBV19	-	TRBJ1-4	TGTGCCACCCGAGCCCCCAGGGGGCAGAATGAAAAACTGTTTTTT	CATRAPRGQNEKLFF
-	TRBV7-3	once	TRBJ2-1	TGTGCCAGCAGCCCCCAGCTCGGGAATGAGCAGTTCTTC	CASSPQLGNEQFF
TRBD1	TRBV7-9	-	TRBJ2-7	TGTGCCAGCAGCTTAGAGACAGGGAACTACGAGCAGTACTTC	CASSLETGNYEQYF